This T cell receptor (beta chain) was identified during a study of T cell repertoires in cytomegalovirus infection. The CDR3 totals 12 residues. Germline V gives CDR1 MNHEY, CDR2 SMNVEV (reference sequence). Trimming removed 5 bases from V and 15 bases from J, with 17 bases in between. About this clonotype: The target antigen is unknown.

Via MiXCR, TCRdb re-called the reads, giving one row per CDR3 protein. The sample records about a million distinct CDR3 sequences, around 32% being singletons. General study points: Dominant in the ex vivo response were TCR beta clonotypes restricted by HLA-C and specific for CMV. The study identified carriers of CMV plus the relevant HLA from cumulative public TCR beta family frequency.

The input for sequencing was cultured CD8+ T cells from PBMCs, taken from culture after CMV antigen stimulation. J is TRBJ2-1 and V is TRBV27; no firm D call. The source of this sequence is a human donor in good health (CMV status not recorded). Some clones in this sample may be carry-over from other donors' samples. The CDR3 DNA follows: TGTGCCAGCAGTCTTCCCCGGGCAAGACCGTTCTTC. Translated: CASSLPRARPFF.